The 18 T cell receptor beta chains reported below all come from one sample, sequenced in a study of cytomegalovirus exposure and HLA in healthy donors. It was with 60 Vbeta and 13 Jbeta primers that the PCR ran. Generated by immunoSEQ multiplex PCR, the TCRdb table keeps only in-frame clones and is missing some. The sample records 160,000 or so clones, 60% to 80% being singletons. Sequenced input: PBMCs. The origin of the receptors is a man between 18 and 35 years old in good health and CMV-seropositive.

J is TRBJ1-2 and V is TRBV6-6; 8 nucleotides line up with TRBD1. With V trimmed by 4 bases and J by 5 bases, 3 bases remained unmatched. From germline, CDR1 is MNHNY and CDR2 SVGAGI (reference sequence). CDR3 length: 13 amino acids. CDR3 bases: TGTGCCAGCAGTTCGGACAGGGAATATGGCTACACCTTC. Protein product: CASSSDREYGYTF.

The chain employs TRBV6-1 and TRBJ1-6; D remains ambiguous. Germline CDR1 reads MNHNS; CDR2 reads SASEGT. Trimming removed 2 bases at V and 10 bases at J, with 12 bases between. There are 14 residues in the CDR3. CDR3 coding DNA: TGTGCCAGCAGTGAACGACCAGGCTGGTCACCCCTCCACTTT. Protein: CASSERPGWSPLHF.

This rearrangement joins TRBV6-1 to TRBJ2-7, with a tentative D call TRBD2 (6 bases). Trimming shortened V by 3 bases and J by 2 bases, and 14 bases separated the two germline ends. Germline-derived CDR1 and CDR2 are MNHNS and SASEGT. This CDR3 contains 15 residues. CDR3: CASSDLADKAYEQYF. Here the CDR3 DNA reads TGTGCCAGCAGTGATTTAGCGGACAAGGCCTACGAGCAGTACTTC.

This clone was seen only a few times. This chain joins TRBV5-1 and TRBJ2-5, with D possibly being TRBD2 (5 bases). Germline CDR1 SGHRS, CDR2 YFSETQ. V was clipped by 4 bases and J by 4 bases, with 17 bases between them. The CDR3 has 15 amino acids. The CDR3 spells CASSPTRGGPETQYF. The CDR3 DNA reads TGCGCCAGCAGCCCGACCCGAGGAGGTCCAGAGACCCAGTACTTC.

The gene calls are TRBV5-1 and TRBJ2-3; no reliable D call. V lost 3 bases and J lost 3, with 14 bases in between. This CDR3 is 15 amino acids long. Per germline, CDR1 SGHRS and CDR2 YFSETQ. The CDR3: CASSWSTAHTDTQYF. DNA for the CDR3: TGCGCCAGCAGCTGGTCTACAGCACATACAGATACGCAGTATTTT.

A remark on this clone: The conserved phenylalanine or tryptophan normally closing the CDR3 is absent here, so this likely arose from a read error. The DNA is left out, because the CDR3 cannot be placed on it with certainty; the CDR3 is given as TCRdb lists it. The chain couples TRBV23-1 to TRBJ1-2; the D call TRBD1 from the table was never checked on the DNA. TRBV23-1 is filed as an ORF, its function uncertain. Inclusive of both ends, the CDR3 amounts to 11 amino acids. The chain's CDR3 is CASSQEDRGRR.

The chain couples TRBV5-4 to TRBJ2-3; 12 bases fit TRBD2. The V gene end was trimmed by 3 bases and the J gene end by 4 bases; junction bases not matched to a gene: 9. Germline V gene data show CDR1 as SGHNT and CDR2 as YYREEE (reference sequence). The CDR3 sequence is 17 residues long. In DNA, the CDR3 is TGTGCCAGCAGCTCGCGACTAGCGGGAGCCCTCCCAGATACGCAGTATTTT. It encodes CASSSRLAGALPDTQYF.

This chain uses TRBV29-1 with TRBJ1-2; D not certain. V shed 7 bases and J shed 3 bases, with 12 bases lying between them. CDR3 size: 12 residues. The germline CDR1 and CDR2 sequences are SQVTM and ANQGSEA. This chain's CDR3 is CSDDSGHYGYTF. Written as DNA, the CDR3 is TGCAGCGACGACTCGGGTCACTATGGCTACACCTTC. The full variable domain, rest sourced from reference TRBV29-1 and TRBJ1-2, is SAVISQKPSRDICQRGTSLTIQCQVDSQVTMMFWYRQQPGQSLTLIATANQGSEATYESGFVIDKFPISRPNLTFSTLTVSNMSPEDSSIYLCSDDSGHYGYTFGSGTRLTVV.

The rearrangement uses TRBV18 and TRBJ1-4; D is ambiguous. The length of the CDR3 is 15 residues. Germline loops: CDR1 KGHSH, CDR2 LQKENI. Trimming stripped 1 base from V and 3 bases from J, with 9 bases between. Here the CDR3 DNA reads TGTGCCAGCTCACCACTCAGCGAGGCTAATGAAAAACTGTTTTTT. It specifies CASSPLSEANEKLFF.

The rearrangement uses TRBV29-1 and TRBJ1-2; D not resolved. The V gene's germline CDR1 is SQVTM and CDR2 ANQGSEA. This CDR3 has 12 amino acids. Trimming pared 0 bases from V and 4 bases from J, leaving 6 bases between. CDR3: CSVEDGGYGYTF. In DNA, the CDR3 is TGCAGCGTTGAAGATGGCGGCTATGGCTACACCTTC.

V is TRBV19 and J is TRBJ2-3; a weak D match, TRBD2 (7 bases). CDR3 size: 17 residues. Trimming stripped 6 bases from V and 0 bases from J, with 19 bases between. Germline lookup yields CDR1 LNHDA and CDR2 SQIVND (reference sequence). In nucleotides, the CDR3 is TGTGCCAGTAGATCCACCTGGGGGGGCCCTAGCACAGATACGCAGTATTTT. It yields the protein CASRSTWGGPSTDTQYF.

In nucleotides, the CDR3 is TGTGCCAGCAGCCAAGATTTGGTCGGGACAGTAGCAGAGACCCAGTACTTC. It specifies CASSQDLVGTVAETQYF. The chain employs TRBV4-2 and TRBJ2-5; 7 positions match TRBD1. Germline V gene lookup returns CDR1 LGHNA and CDR2 YNFKEQ. V dropped 0 bases and J dropped 4; count of bases not matched to a gene: 11. The CDR3 runs 17 residues.

The chain couples TRBV10-3 to TRBJ2-5; 12 positions match TRBD2. Trimming removed 6 bases from V and 11 bases from J; junction bases left unmatched: 10. The CDR3 totals 14 residues. CDR1 is ENHRY, CDR2 SYGVKD, per germline. The CDR3 DNA reads TGTGCCATCAGGAGACTAGCGGGAGCTCGGGAGCAGTACTTC. It specifies CAIRRLAGAREQYF.

This sequence joins TRBV10-2 and TRBJ2-5, with TRBD2 as a possible D gene (6 bases). The CDR3 is 16 residues long. The germline V gene has CDR1 WSHSY and CDR2 SAAADI. The V end was cut by 5 bases, the J end by 5 bases, with 21 bases between. CDR3 nucleotide sequence: TGCGCCAGCAGTCGTGAAGCGCCGGAGGGCAGTGAGACCCAGTACTTC. Protein product: CASSREAPEGSETQYF.

This clone showed up just once. The chain employs TRBV15 and TRBJ1-3, with 9 positions matching TRBD1. Unmatched junction bases numbered 8, after V lost 8 bases and J lost 3 bases. The CDR3 is 15 residues long. CDR1 is LNHNV, CDR2 YYDKDF, per germline (reference sequence). DNA of the CDR3: TGTGCCACCCAGCGGGACAGGGCGGATGGAAACACCATATATTTT. Amino acids: CATQRDRADGNTIYF. Using reference TRBV15 and TRBJ1-3 for the parts outside the CDR3, the full variable domain is DAMVIQNPRYQVTQFGKPVTLSCSQTLNHNVMYWYQQKSSQAPKLLFHYYDKDFNNEADTPDNFQSRRPNTSFCFLDIRSPGLGDTAMYLCATQRDRADGNTIYFGEGSWLTVV.

In DNA, the CDR3 is TGTGCCAGCAGTGAAGCGTTGATAGCTTGGTATTTT. This translates into CASSEALIAWYF. The chain recombines TRBV6-1 with TRBJ2-3; D ambiguous. V lost 0 bases to trimming and J lost 14 bases, with 12 bases between them. This CDR3 has 12 residues. Germline lookup yields CDR1 MNHNS and CDR2 SASEGT.

This clone was found once. V gene TRBV6-5 combines with J gene TRBJ1-2, with 8 bases fitting TRBD1. The CDR3 loop spans 15 amino acids. The J segment lost 8 bases and the V segment lost 6 bases, leaving 14 bases of the junction unmatched. Germline CDR1 and CDR2: MNHEY and SVGAGI. CDR3: CASRLGGQGIGGYTF. The CDR3, as DNA: TGTGCCAGCAGGTTGGGTGGACAGGGAATAGGCGGCTACACCTTC.

V usage is TRBV4-1 and J usage is TRBJ2-1; TRBD2 matches 9 bases. The ends lost 4 bases at V and 7 bases at J; junction bases unmatched: 14. There are 17 residues in the CDR3. Germline lookup yields CDR1 MGHRA and CDR2 YSYEKL. This chain's CDR3 is CASSPPAGRGGGNEQFF. CDR3 coding DNA: TGCGCCAGCAGCCCCCCGGCCGGGCGGGGGGGCGGGAATGAGCAGTTCTTC.